The clone carrying this TCR beta chain was observed at least ten times. Its target is not known. This sample is part of a study of prognosis after radiotherapy for stage I lung cancer. At the level of the study: Not a single patient was given any concurrent therapy alongside stereotactic body radiotherapy, also referred to as SBRT. Study-level points and caveats: In patients who developed distant metastases, Shannon entropy measured after stereotactic body radiation therapy was lower, and baseline Shannon entropy was not associated with metastases.

Genomic DNA was subjected to two-round multiplex PCR for amplification of TCR beta CDR3. The authors ran first-round PCR with primers specific to each TRBV and TRBJ gene. Each CDR3 protein gets one entry after TCRdb re-called the multiplex PCR reads with MiXCR. The sample has around 51,000 distinct CDR3 sequences; less than 35% are singletons. CDR3 length: 14 residues. V was cut by 5 bases and J by 5 bases, with 13 bases left in between. The material sequenced was PBMCs, taken before or after stereotactic body radiation therapy (not recorded which). This receptor was obtained from a donor over 45 with non-small cell lung cancer. The V call is TRBV12-3 or TRBV12-4, the J call TRBJ1-5; no reliable D call. The CDR3 DNA reads TGTGCCAGCAGTCCCTCCGGGATGGATCAGCCCCAGCATTTT. Protein: CASSPSGMDQPQHF.